This TCR beta chain was identified in a study of blood T cell repertoires in COVID-19. Whole-study context: Material from acute and convalescent COVID-19 was sourced from the United States, Italy and Spain.

Among Cohort 3 donors, those recovered had two negative PCRs, clearance, or symptom resolution. The germline V and J ends were trimmed by 5 bases and 6 bases, with 16 bases remaining between them. This CDR3 has 14 residues. Germline-derived CDR1 and CDR2 are SEHNR and FQNEAQ (reference sequence). Assay: immunoSEQ multiplex PCR; the TCRdb copy retains only in-frame clones and omits some. The table shows about 270,000 clones, with approximately 90% occurring only once. The V and J genes are TRBV7-9 and TRBJ1-2; D may be TRBD1 (5 bases). Sequences were obtained from PBMCs or T cells enriched from blood (not recorded which). The receptor was isolated from a man younger than 35 who had recovered from COVID-19. The CDR3 sequence is CASSPRDWGDGYTF. Here the CDR3 DNA reads TGTGCCAGCAGCCCGCGGGACTGGGGGGATGGCTACACCTTC.